A single sample is the source of the 24 T cell receptor beta chains below, sequenced in a study of regulatory T cells in long-lasting Graves disease. Arm-PCR of CDR3 regions and iRepertoire HTBI primers were the basis on which TCR beta libraries were built. TCRdb fed the multiplex PCR reads into MiXCR, producing one record per CDR3 protein. The sample holds 440,000 or so distinct CDR3 sequences; approximately 16% are singletons and the top ten take about 11%. Time point in this sample: newly diagnosed GD, antithyroid drugs for less than 3 months. Preparation of the TCR library used RNA extracted from PBMCs. This sample also belongs to another study, concerning T cells in Graves' hyperthyroidism and ophthalmopathy.

Source: peripheral blood mononuclear cells (PBMCs), taken at new diagnosis, from a patient treated with antithyroid drugs. The origin of the receptors is a woman under 40 with Graves disease.

The table lists this clonotype with many counts. This rearrangement joins TRBV24-1 to TRBJ2-1, with 10 bases fitting TRBD2. The trim removed 8 bases at V and 6 bases at J, leaving 6 bases unmatched. The germline gives CDR1 KGHDR, CDR2 SFDVKD. The CDR3 is made up of 14 amino acids. The CDR3 here is CATTSGSQGNEQFF. The CDR3 coding sequence is TGTGCCACCACTAGCGGGAGTCAGGGCAATGAGCAGTTCTTC.

In this sample, this clonotype turned up many times. The CDR3 DNA sequence: TGTGCCAGCAGAGACAGCGCTGGGGGCACTGAAGCTTTCTTT. It codes for CASRDSAGGTEAFF. The V call is TRBV3-1, the J call TRBJ1-1, with D possibly being TRBD1 (5 bases). Deletions cut 6 bases from V and 4 bases from J, with 15 bases between. Germline-derived CDR1 and CDR2 are LGHDT and YNNKEL (reference sequence). The CDR3 spans 14 residues.

Note on this clonotype: It is likely a read error: a sequence one base away is far more abundant. The chain couples TRBV11-3 to TRBJ2-1; 10 bases map to TRBD2. From germline, CDR1 is SGHNT and CDR2 YENEEA. The CDR3 sequence is 16 residues long. Written as DNA, the CDR3 is TGTGCCGGCAGCGAGCACGGGGCTAGCGGGAGCGATGAGCAGTTCTTC. This sequence encodes CAGSEHGASGSDEQFF.

This clonotype was seen only a few times. The V and J genes are TRBV20-1 and TRBJ1-5; weak D call: TRBD1 (5 bases). The V gene lost 0 bases and the J gene lost 6 bases, with 9 bases spanning the gap. The germline V gene encodes CDR1 DFQATT and CDR2 SNEGSKA (reference sequence). CDR3 length: 13 residues. The CDR3 is CSARDRESQPQHF. The CDR3 nucleotides read TGCAGTGCTAGAGACAGGGAGAGTCAGCCCCAGCATTTT.

Remarks on this clonotype: A read error may be the cause here, since a much bigger clone is one base away. This chain links TRBV6-2 or TRBV6-3 with TRBJ1-1; 7 bases agree with TRBD1. V dropped 6 bases and J dropped 6; count of bases not matched to a gene: 10. The germline CDR1 and CDR2 sequences are MNHEY and SVGEGT. CDR3 length equals 14 residues. Here the CDR3 DNA reads TGTGCCAGCAGATCCAGACAGGGCGGGGCTGAAGCTTTCTTT. As protein: CASRSRQGGAEAFF.

A remark on this clonotype: Since a much larger clone is just one base distant, this may be a read error. The chain carries TRBV30 and TRBJ1-4, with D maybe TRBD1 (5 bases). The CDR3 sequence is 14 residues long. V lost 2 bases and J lost 7, with 14 bases in between. Per the germline V gene, CDR1 is GTSNPN and CDR2 is SVGIG (reference sequence). The CDR3 spells CAWSIGGVTEKLFF. In DNA, the CDR3 is TGTGCCTGGAGTATAGGAGGGGTTACTGAAAAACTGTTTTTT. The complete variable domain, with remaining parts taken from reference TRBV30 and TRBJ1-4, reads SQTIHQWPATLVQPVGSPLSLECTVEGTSNPNLYWYRQAAGRGLQLLFYSVGIGQISSEVPQNLSASRPQDRQFILSSKKLLLSDSGFYLCAWSIGGVTEKLFFGSGTQLSVL.

This clonotype was observed a handful of times. The chain combines TRBV29-1 with TRBJ2-3; 7 bases are shared with TRBD1. Trimming took 1 base from V and 4 from J; bases not matched to a gene: 14. Germline V gives CDR1 SQVTM, CDR2 ANQGSEA. The CDR3 is 17 residues long. This CDR3 is CSVEGDRQGEAPDTQYF. In DNA form, the CDR3 reads TGCAGCGTTGAAGGAGACCGACAGGGCGAGGCTCCAGATACGCAGTATTTT.

The gene calls are TRBV15 and TRBJ1-5; D is undetermined. CDR1 LNHNV and CDR2 YYDKDF come from the germline V gene (reference sequence). The V end was cut by 0 bases, the J end by 2 bases, with 11 bases between. The CDR3 is made up of 16 amino acids. CDR3 protein: CATSRDWATGNQPQHF. As DNA, the CDR3 is TGTGCCACCAGCAGAGATTGGGCGACCGGCAATCAGCCCCAGCATTTT.

This clonotype was recorded many times. This chain uses TRBV18 with TRBJ2-7, with D possibly being TRBD2 (6 bases). This CDR3 is built from 14 residues. Germline CDR1 reads KGHSH; CDR2 reads LQKENI. V was trimmed by 3 bases and J by 3 bases, leaving 12 bases between them. This CDR3 reads CASSPSSEGYEQYF. In DNA form, the CDR3 reads TGTGCCAGCTCACCCTCTTCGGAGGGCTACGAGCAGTACTTC.

This clonotype was counted between two and nine times. The chain links TRBV7-2 to TRBJ2-7; D is perhaps TRBD2 (7 bases). The CDR3 has 16 amino acids. The V end was cut by 5 bases, the J end by 2 bases, with 19 bases between. Germline CDR1 and CDR2: SGHTA and FQGNSA. CDR3 sequence reads: CASSVIRGAPAYEQYF. The CDR3 DNA follows: TGTGCCAGCAGCGTAATCCGGGGGGCACCGGCCTACGAGCAGTACTTC.

The table lists this clonotype with many counts. The gene calls are TRBV28 and TRBJ2-1; 8 positions agree with TRBD2. Looked up from germline, CDR1 is MDHEN and CDR2 is SYDVKM. This CDR3 contains 15 residues. With 9 bases clipped from V and 4 bases from J, the junction kept 11 bases outside the gene matches. DNA for the CDR3: TGTGCCAGTCGCTGGGGTAGCGGGACGTACAATGAGCAGTTCTTC. Its protein is CASRWGSGTYNEQFF.

This clonotype appeared many times. The rearrangement joins TRBV28 to TRBJ2-7; D is perhaps TRBD2 (5 bases). Germline assignment: CDR1 MDHEN and CDR2 SYDVKM. V dropped 8 bases and J dropped 0 bases, with 17 bases sitting between them. This CDR3 comprises 15 residues. CDR3 residues: CASEERGIPSYEQYF. The CDR3 bases are TGTGCCAGCGAAGAAAGAGGGATCCCCTCCTACGAGCAGTACTTC.

The chain couples TRBV30 to TRBJ1-6; 10 nucleotides match TRBD1. The V gene end was trimmed by 2 bases and the J gene end by 8 bases; junction bases not matched to a gene: 3. CDR1 and CDR2 (germline): GTSNPN, SVGIG (reference sequence). The CDR3 contains 14 residues. DNA for the CDR3: TGTGCCTGGAGTTGGGACAGGGGCGATTCACCCCTCCACTTT. Translated: CAWSWDRGDSPLHF.

This clonotype occurred many times. This rearrangement joins TRBV24-1 to TRBJ2-3; D uncertain. Germline CDR1 KGHDR, CDR2 SFDVKD. This CDR3 spans 17 amino acids. The V end was cut by 2 bases, the J end by 4 bases, with 18 bases between. DNA of the CDR3: TGTGCCACCAGTGATTCTGTTGGTTTTAGGATCCCAGATACGCAGTATTTT. Its translation is CATSDSVGFRIPDTQYF.

This clonotype was seen repeatedly, ten times or more. V is TRBV28 and J is TRBJ1-1, with 8 bases that match TRBD1. Germline values: CDR1 MDHEN, CDR2 SYDVKM. With V trimmed by 4 bases and J by 0 bases, 7 bases remained unmatched. The CDR3 has 16 residues. In nucleotides, the CDR3 is TGTGCCAGCAGTTCGGGACAGGCATCGATGAACACTGAAGCTTTCTTT. Its protein product is CASSSGQASMNTEAFF.

This clonotype was observed a handful of times. The V and J genes are TRBV5-5 and TRBJ2-1, with a weak D call TRBD1 (6 bases). Trimming shortened V by 3 bases and J by 8 bases, and 12 bases separated the two germline ends. The CDR3 consists of 13 residues. CDR1 SGHKS and CDR2 YYEKEE come from the germline V gene (reference sequence). The CDR3 loop reads CASSSRTGYEQFF. In nucleotides, the CDR3 is TGTGCCAGCAGCTCACGTACAGGGTATGAGCAGTTCTTC.

This clonotype occurred a few times. The chain recombines TRBV15 with TRBJ2-7; a possible D gene is TRBD2 (5 bases). Germline CDR1 reads LNHNV; CDR2 reads YYDKDF (reference sequence). The CDR3 runs to 14 residues. The V and J ends lost 0 bases and 3 bases respectively, with 9 bases between them. In DNA, the CDR3 is TGTGCCACCAGCAGAGAGAGGACTTTCTACGAGCAGTACTTC. Translated, it gives CATSRERTFYEQYF.

This chain joins TRBV10-3 and TRBJ1-4; D remains unclear. V lost 3 bases to trimming and J lost 6 bases, with 5 bases between them. The CDR3 extends over 12 amino acids. The germline V gene has CDR1 ENHRY and CDR2 SYGVKD. The CDR3 sequence is CAISEPYEKLFF. The DNA for the CDR3 is TGTGCCATCAGTGAACCGTATGAAAAACTGTTTTTT.

The chain employs TRBV6-1 and TRBJ2-1; maybe TRBD1 (5 bases). The V gene's germline CDR1 is MNHNS and CDR2 SASEGT. The CDR3 consists of 13 residues. The V end was cut by 5 bases, the J end by 6 bases, with 11 bases between. CDR3 protein: CASSINRFNEQFF. In DNA form, the CDR3 reads TGTGCCAGCAGTATTAACAGGTTCAATGAGCAGTTCTTC.

Turning to this clonotype: A far larger clone is just one base off, so this is likely a read error. The missing conserved phenylalanine or tryptophan at the end of this CDR3 makes a read error likely. The gene calls are TRBV7-6 and TRBJ1-1; no firm D call. The CDR3 is 13 amino acids. The V end lost 6 bases, the J end lost 1 base, and 9 bases lay between the germline ends. Germline CDR1 and CDR2: SGHVS and FNYEAQ. CDR3 nucleotide sequence: TGTGCCAGCAGAAGAGTCGCGAACACTGAAGCTTTCCTT. It specifies CASRRVANTEAFL.

This clonotype was counted only a few times. The gene calls are TRBV7-3 and TRBJ2-1; D may match TRBD1 or TRBD2 (5 bases each). CDR1 SGHTA and CDR2 FQGTGA come from the germline V gene. Trimming shortened V by 1 base and J by 10 bases, and 11 bases separated the two germline ends. This CDR3 is 13 amino acids long. CDR3 bases: TGTGCCAGCAGCTTAATTGGGGGAAAGGAGCAGTTCTTC. It translates to CASSLIGGKEQFF.

Remarks on this clonotype: With a much larger clone just one base away, this may be a read error. J is TRBJ1-6 and V is TRBV12-3 or TRBV12-4; D is uncertain. Trimming removed 3 bases at V and 8 bases at J, with 14 bases between. The CDR3 covers 15 residues. The CDR3 here is CASSFTAENDSPLHF. The CDR3 DNA is TGTGCCAGCAGTTTTACAGCGGAAAATGATTCACCCCTCCACTTT.

About this clonotype: A read error may explain this, as a much larger clone is one base away. This sequence joins TRBV19 and TRBJ2-5; unclear D gene. The CDR3 runs 15 residues. Germline V gene sequence: CDR1 LNHDA, CDR2 SQIVND (reference sequence). The CDR3 sequence is CASSPLRTVKETQCF. Here the CDR3 DNA reads TGTGCCAGTAGTCCCCTTCGGACGGTTAAGGAGACCCAGTGCTTC.

This clonotype was counted many times. The V gene is TRBV7-2, the J gene TRBJ2-3; D gene unclear. CDR1 and CDR2 (germline): SGHTA, FQGNSA. With 5 bases removed from V and 9 bases from J, the gap between germline ends came to 12 bases. This CDR3 region has 12 residues. The CDR3, as DNA: TGTGCCAGCAGCCCGGCCGAGAGCACGCAGTATTTT. Encoded protein: CASSPAESTQYF.